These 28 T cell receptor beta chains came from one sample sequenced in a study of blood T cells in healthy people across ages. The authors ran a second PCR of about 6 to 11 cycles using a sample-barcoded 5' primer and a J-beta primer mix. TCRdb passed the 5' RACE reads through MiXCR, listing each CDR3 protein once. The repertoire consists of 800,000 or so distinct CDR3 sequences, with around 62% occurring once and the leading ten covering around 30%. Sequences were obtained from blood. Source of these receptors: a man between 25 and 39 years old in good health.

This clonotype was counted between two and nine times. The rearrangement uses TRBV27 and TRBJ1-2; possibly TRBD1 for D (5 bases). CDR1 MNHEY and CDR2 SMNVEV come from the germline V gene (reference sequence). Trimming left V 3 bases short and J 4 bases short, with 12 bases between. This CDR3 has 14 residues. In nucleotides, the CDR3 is TGTGCCAGCAGTTTTAGGGCGGGGGTCTATGGCTACACCTTC. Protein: CASSFRAGVYGYTF.

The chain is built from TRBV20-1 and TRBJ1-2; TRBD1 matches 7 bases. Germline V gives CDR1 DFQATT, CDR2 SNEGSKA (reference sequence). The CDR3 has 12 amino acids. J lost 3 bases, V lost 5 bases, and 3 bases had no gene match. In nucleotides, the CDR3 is TGCAGTGCTCCCGACAGGGACTATGGCTACACCTTC. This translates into CSAPDRDYGYTF.

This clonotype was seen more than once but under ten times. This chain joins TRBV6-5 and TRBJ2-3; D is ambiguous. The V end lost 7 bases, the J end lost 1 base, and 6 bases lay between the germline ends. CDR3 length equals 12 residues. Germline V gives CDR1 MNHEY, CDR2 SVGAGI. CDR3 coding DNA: TGTGCCAGCAATAGGGGCACAGATACGCAGTATTTT. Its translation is CASNRGTDTQYF.

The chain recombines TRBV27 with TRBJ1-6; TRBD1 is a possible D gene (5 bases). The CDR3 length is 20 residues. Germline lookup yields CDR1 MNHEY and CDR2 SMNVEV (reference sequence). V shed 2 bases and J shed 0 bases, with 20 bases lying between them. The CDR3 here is CASSLRFSSGMSSYNSPLHF. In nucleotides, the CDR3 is TGTGCCAGCAGTTTAAGGTTTTCGTCAGGGATGTCCTCCTATAATTCACCCCTCCACTTT.

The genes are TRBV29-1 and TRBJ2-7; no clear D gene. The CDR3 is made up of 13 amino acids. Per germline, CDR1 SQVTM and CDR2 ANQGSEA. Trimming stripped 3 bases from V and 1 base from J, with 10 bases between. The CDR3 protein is CSVEGIGSYEQYF. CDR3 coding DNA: TGCAGCGTTGAGGGAATAGGATCCTACGAGCAGTACTTC.

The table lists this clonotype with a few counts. CDR3 amino acids: CSANRDYNEQFF. The CDR3 DNA is TGCAGTGCAAACCGGGATTACAATGAGCAGTTCTTC. V is TRBV20-1 and J is TRBJ2-1, with D perhaps TRBD2 (5 bases). Germline V gene lookup returns CDR1 DFQATT and CDR2 SNEGSKA (reference sequence). The length of the CDR3 is 12 residues. The germline V and J ends were trimmed by 6 bases and 4 bases, with 10 bases remaining between them.

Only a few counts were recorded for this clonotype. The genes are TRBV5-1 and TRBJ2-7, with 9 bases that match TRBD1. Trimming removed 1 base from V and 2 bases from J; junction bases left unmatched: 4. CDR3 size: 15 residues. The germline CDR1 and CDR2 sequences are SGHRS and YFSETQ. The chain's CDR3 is CASSLKGQGPYEQYF. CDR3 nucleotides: TGCGCCAGCAGCTTGAAAGGACAGGGGCCCTACGAGCAGTACTTC.

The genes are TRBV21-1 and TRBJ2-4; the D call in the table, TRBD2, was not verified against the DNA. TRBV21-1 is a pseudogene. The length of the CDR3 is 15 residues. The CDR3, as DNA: TGTGCCAGCAGCACCTCGAGGGAAACCAAAAACATTCAGTACTTC. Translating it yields CASSTSRETKNIQYF.

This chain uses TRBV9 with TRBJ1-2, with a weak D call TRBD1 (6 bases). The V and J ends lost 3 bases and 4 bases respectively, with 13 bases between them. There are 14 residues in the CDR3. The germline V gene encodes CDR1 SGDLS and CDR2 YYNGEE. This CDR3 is CASSEQGVGYGYTF. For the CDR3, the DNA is TGTGCCAGCAGCGAACAGGGTGTCGGCTATGGCTACACCTTC.

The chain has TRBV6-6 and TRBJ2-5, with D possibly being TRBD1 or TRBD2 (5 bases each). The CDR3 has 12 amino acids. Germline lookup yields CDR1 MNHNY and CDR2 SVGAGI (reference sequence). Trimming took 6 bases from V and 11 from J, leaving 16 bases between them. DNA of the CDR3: TGTGCCAGCAGCCAGGGTGAGGGCGGGCAGTACTTC. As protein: CASSQGEGGQYF.

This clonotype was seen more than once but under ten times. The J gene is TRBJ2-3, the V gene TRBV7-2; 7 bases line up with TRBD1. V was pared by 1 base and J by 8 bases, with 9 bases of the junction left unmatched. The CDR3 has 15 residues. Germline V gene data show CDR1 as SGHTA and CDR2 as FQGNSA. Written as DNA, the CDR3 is TGTGCCAGCAGCTTAGGGGGACAGAGTTCGCCTACGCAGTATTTT. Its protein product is CASSLGGQSSPTQYF.

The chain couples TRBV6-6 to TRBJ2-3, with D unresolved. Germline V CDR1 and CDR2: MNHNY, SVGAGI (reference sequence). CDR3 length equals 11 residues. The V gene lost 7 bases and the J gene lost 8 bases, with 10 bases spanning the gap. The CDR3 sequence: CASMHQFTQYF. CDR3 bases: TGTGCCAGCATGCACCAGTTTACGCAGTATTTT.

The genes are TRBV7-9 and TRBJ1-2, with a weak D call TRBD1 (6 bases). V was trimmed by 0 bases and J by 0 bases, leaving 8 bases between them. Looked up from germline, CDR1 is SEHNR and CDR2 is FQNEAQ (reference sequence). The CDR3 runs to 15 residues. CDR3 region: CASSLARTANYGYTF. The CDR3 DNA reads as TGTGCCAGCAGCTTAGCCCGGACAGCTAACTATGGCTACACCTTC.

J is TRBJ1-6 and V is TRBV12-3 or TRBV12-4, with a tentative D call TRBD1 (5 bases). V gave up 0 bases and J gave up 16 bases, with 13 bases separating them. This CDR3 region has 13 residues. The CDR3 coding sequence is TGTGCCAGCAGTTTAGCGGGGACCGGGAATCTCCACTTT. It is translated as CASSLAGTGNLHF.

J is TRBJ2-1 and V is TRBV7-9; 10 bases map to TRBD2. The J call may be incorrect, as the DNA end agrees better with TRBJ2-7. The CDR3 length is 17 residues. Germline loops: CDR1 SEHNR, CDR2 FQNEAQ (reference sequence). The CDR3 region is CASSLAASGGPYNEQYF. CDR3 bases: TGTGCCAGCAGCTTAGCGGCTAGCGGGGGCCCGTACAATGAGCAGTACTTC.

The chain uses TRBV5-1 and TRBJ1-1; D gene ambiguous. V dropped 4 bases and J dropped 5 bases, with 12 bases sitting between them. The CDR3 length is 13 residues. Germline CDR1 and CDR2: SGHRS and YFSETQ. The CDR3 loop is CASSRPPGTEAFF. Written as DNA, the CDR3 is TGCGCCAGCAGCCGCCCCCCTGGGACTGAAGCTTTCTTT.

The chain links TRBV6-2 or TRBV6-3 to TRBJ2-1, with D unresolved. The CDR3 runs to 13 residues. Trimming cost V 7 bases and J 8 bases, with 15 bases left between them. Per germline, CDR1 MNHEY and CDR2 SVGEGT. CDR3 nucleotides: TGTGCCAGCACCCAGTGGCCGGTAGATGAGCAGTTCTTC. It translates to CASTQWPVDEQFF.

CDR3 nucleotides: TGTGCCAGCAGTGGGCTAGTTCCAATTCAGTACTTC. Translation: CASSGLVPIQYF. The V gene is TRBV5-5, the J gene TRBJ2-5, with D hard to call. The CDR3 loop spans 12 amino acids. V was cut by 5 bases and J by 11 bases, with 16 bases left in between. Germline CDR1 reads SGHKS; CDR2 reads YYEKEE (reference sequence).

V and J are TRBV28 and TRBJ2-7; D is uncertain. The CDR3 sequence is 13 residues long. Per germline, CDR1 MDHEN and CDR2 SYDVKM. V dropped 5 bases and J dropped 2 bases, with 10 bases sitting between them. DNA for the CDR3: TGTGCCAGCAGTCAAATAGGGACCTACGAGCAGTACTTC. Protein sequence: CASSQIGTYEQYF.

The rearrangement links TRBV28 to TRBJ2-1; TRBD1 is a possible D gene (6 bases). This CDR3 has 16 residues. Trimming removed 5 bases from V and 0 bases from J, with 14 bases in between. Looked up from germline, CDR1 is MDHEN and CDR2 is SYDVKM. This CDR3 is CASSATGPSSYNEQFF. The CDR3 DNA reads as TGTGCCAGCAGTGCCACAGGGCCTAGCTCCTACAATGAGCAGTTCTTC.

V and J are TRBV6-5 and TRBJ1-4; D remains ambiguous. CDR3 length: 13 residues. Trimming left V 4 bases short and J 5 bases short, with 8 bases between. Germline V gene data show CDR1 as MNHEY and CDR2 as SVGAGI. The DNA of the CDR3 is TGTGCCAGCAGTTTCGACTGGAATGAAAAACTGTTTTTT. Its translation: CASSFDWNEKLFF.

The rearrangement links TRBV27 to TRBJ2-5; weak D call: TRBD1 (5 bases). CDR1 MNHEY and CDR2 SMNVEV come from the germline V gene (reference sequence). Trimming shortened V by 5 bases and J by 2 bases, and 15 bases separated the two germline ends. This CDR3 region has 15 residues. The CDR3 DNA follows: TGTGCCAGCAGTCCCCGGCAGGGCCGGCAAGAGACCCAGTACTTC. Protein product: CASSPRQGRQETQYF.

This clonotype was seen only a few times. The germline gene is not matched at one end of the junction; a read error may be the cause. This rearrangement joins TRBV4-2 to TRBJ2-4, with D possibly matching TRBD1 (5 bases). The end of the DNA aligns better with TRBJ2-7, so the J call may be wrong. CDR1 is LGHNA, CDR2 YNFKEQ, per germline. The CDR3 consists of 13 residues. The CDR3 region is CASSQDTGGEQYF. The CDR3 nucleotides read TGCGCCAGCAGCCAGGATACAGGCGGCGAGCAGTACTTC.

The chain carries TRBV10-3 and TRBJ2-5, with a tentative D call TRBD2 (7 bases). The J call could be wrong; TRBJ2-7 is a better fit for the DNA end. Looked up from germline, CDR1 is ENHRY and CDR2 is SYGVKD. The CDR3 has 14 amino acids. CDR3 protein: CAISVGGQSYEQYF. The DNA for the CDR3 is TGTGCCATCAGTGTGGGGGGGCAGAGCTACGAGCAGTACTTC.

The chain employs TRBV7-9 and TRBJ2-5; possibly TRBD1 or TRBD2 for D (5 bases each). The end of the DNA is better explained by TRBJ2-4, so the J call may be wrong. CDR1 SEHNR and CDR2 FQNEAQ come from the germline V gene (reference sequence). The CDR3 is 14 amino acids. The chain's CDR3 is CASSFDGARNIQYF. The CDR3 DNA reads TGTGCCAGCAGCTTCGACGGGGCCAGGAACATTCAGTACTTC.

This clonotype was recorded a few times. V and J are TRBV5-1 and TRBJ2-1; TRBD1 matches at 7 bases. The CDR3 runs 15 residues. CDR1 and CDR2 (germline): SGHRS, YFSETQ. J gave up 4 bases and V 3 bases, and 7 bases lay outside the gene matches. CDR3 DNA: TGCGCCAGCAGCTCTACAGGGGAACGATACAATGAGCAGTTCTTC. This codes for CASSSTGERYNEQFF.

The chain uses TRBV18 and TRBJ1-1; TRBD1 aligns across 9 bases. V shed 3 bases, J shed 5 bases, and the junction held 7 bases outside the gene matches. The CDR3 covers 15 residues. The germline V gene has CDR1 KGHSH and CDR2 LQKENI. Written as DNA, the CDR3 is TGTGCCAGCTCACCCGAGACAGGGGGGGGTACTGAAGCTTTCTTT. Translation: CASSPETGGGTEAFF.

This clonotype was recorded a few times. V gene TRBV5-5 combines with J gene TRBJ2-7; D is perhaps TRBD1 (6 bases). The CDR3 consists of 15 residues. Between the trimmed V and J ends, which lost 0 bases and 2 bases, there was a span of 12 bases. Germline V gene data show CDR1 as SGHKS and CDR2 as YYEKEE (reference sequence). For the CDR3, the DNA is TGTGCCAGCAGCTTGGCCGACAGGACCACCTACGAGCAGTACTTC. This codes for CASSLADRTTYEQYF.